The T cell receptor beta chain under discussion was sequenced for a study of blood T cell repertoires in COVID-19. Living in about two dozen US areas, the participants were between roughly 18 and 89 years of age. Donors were grouped by their self-reported clinical history. Among Cohort 3 donors, those recovered had two negative PCRs, clearance, or symptom resolution. CDR1 and CDR2 from the germline V gene are LGHDT and YNNKEL (reference sequence). Trimming pared 6 bases from V and 5 bases from J, leaving 7 bases between. CDR3 length: 11 amino acids. As for this clone: This CDR3 is also generated by other DNA sequences in the sample.

Measured with immunoSEQ multiplex PCR; TCRdb has only the in-frame clones, and not every one. The table shows about 440,000 clones, with around 90% occurring only once. This chain uses TRBV3-1 (or the pseudogene TRBV3-2) with TRBJ1-2, with D maybe TRBD1 (5 bases). This clonotype was sampled from a man between 18 and 35 years old who had recovered from COVID-19. Material for sequencing was PBMCs or T cells enriched from blood (not recorded which). As DNA, the CDR3 is TGTGCCAGCAGTCAGGGTTATGGCTACACCTTC. This codes for CASSQGYGYTF.